The 20 T cell receptor beta chains below all came from one sample that was sequenced in a study of chemoradiotherapy in HPV16-positive cancers. Clones were read by immunoSEQ multiplex PCR, and TCRdb kept only the in-frame ones, dropping some. Here the sample spans 20,000 or so clones, approximately 90% being singletons. Sequenced material: blood, taken from a patient who underwent chemoradiotherapy. All receptors come from a human donor with HPV-associated anogenital cancer.

The V and J genes are TRBV2 and TRBJ1-6; D is unresolved. Trimming took 8 bases from V and 12 from J, leaving 2 bases between them. The CDR3 is 8 residues long. Germline V gene lookup returns CDR1 SNHLY and CDR2 FYNNEI. The CDR3 DNA sequence: TGTGCCAGCCGACCCCTCCACTTT. Translation gives CASRPLHF.

This chain links TRBV7-9 with TRBJ1-1, with 7 bases matching TRBD1. This CDR3 has 12 amino acids. CDR1 is SEHNR, CDR2 FQNEAQ, per germline (reference sequence). After removal of 5 bases from V and 5 bases from J, the junction contained 2 bases not matched to a gene. The CDR3 DNA follows: TGTGCCAGCAGCCCGACAGGGACTGAAGCTTTCTTT. It specifies CASSPTGTEAFF.

V usage is TRBV1 and J usage is TRBJ2-1. TRBV1 is termed a pseudogene. This CDR3 region has 15 residues. The CDR3 nucleotides read TGCACCAGCAGCCAAAACCGGGGCCGATACAATGAGCAGTTCTTC. Protein sequence: CTSSQNRGRYNEQFF.

This clone has a single count. This chain links TRBV7-6 with TRBJ1-5, with TRBD1 matching 7 bases. The ends lost 1 base at V and 9 bases at J; junction bases unmatched: 6. This CDR3 spans 14 amino acids. The germline V gene has CDR1 SGHVS and CDR2 FNYEAQ. DNA of the CDR3: TGTGCCAGCAGCTTAGGACAGGGCGGGGGGCCCCAGCATTTT. Translated, it gives CASSLGQGGGPQHF.

This chain joins TRBV2 and TRBJ1-5; D call uncertain. Trimming took 4 bases from V and 7 from J, leaving 11 bases between them. This CDR3 region has 13 residues. The germline gives CDR1 SNHLY, CDR2 FYNNEI. The CDR3 DNA reads TGTGCCAGCAGTGGATTGCAAGGACAGCCCCAGCATTTT. Its protein is CASSGLQGQPQHF.

The sample holds a few counts of this clone. The chain links TRBV29-1 to TRBJ1-2, with 8 bases aligning to TRBD1. Per germline, CDR1 SQVTM and CDR2 ANQGSEA. The CDR3 has 13 amino acids. The junction had 5 bases not matched to a gene; V was cut back by 5 bases and J by 3 bases. CDR3 sequence (DNA): TGCAGCGTTCGGACAGGGAAAGACTATGGCTACACCTTC. Its translation is CSVRTGKDYGYTF.

The rearrangement links TRBV30 to TRBJ1-2, with D perhaps matching TRBD1 (6 bases). Trimming removed 2 bases from V and 12 bases from J, with 13 bases in between. In germline, CDR1 is GTSNPN, CDR2 SVGIG (reference sequence). CDR3 length equals 11 residues. This CDR3 reads CAWSQQGRHTF. The DNA for the CDR3 is TGTGCCTGGAGTCAGCAGGGGCGGCACACCTTC.

The CDR3 DNA reads as TGTGCCAGCAGTTTGCCCGGGTTAAATTCACCCCTCCACTTT. It codes for CASSLPGLNSPLHF. The chain couples TRBV28 to TRBJ1-6; the D is unclear. Trimming cost V 3 bases and J 7 bases, with 10 bases left between them. The CDR3 contains 14 residues. Germline loops: CDR1 MDHEN, CDR2 SYDVKM.

The chain links TRBV5-1 to TRBJ1-2, with D possibly being TRBD1 (5 bases). Germline values: CDR1 SGHRS, CDR2 YFSETQ. Trimming took off 4 bases at V and 3 bases at J, with 13 bases between the two ends. CDR3 size: 14 residues. DNA of the CDR3: TGCGCCAGCAGCCGCTCTGGGACGGACTATGGCTACACCTTC. It is translated as CASSRSGTDYGYTF.

V and J are TRBV19 and TRBJ1-6, with D uncertain. CDR1 LNHDA and CDR2 SQIVND come from the germline V gene (reference sequence). The CDR3 consists of 13 residues. Trimming took 6 bases from V and 10 from J, leaving 13 bases between them. The CDR3 DNA reads TGTGCCAGTAGACGTGTGCTCGGCTCACCCCTCCACTTT. Its protein is CASRRVLGSPLHF.

The gene calls are TRBV28 and TRBJ1-5; the match to TRBD1 covers 10 bases. Germline CDR1 and CDR2: MDHEN and SYDVKM. The length of the CDR3 is 13 residues. Unmatched junction bases numbered 5, after V lost 10 bases and J lost 5 bases. Here the CDR3 DNA reads TGTGCCACCCTGACAGGGGGCGATCAGCCCCAGCATTTT. Translating it yields CATLTGGDQPQHF.

This clone came up a few times. The gene calls are TRBV2 and TRBJ1-2, with a tentative D call TRBD1 (5 bases). Trimming stripped 3 bases from V and 2 bases from J, with 7 bases between. The length of the CDR3 is 13 residues. Germline V gene lookup returns CDR1 SNHLY and CDR2 FYNNEI. The DNA for the CDR3 is TGTGCCAGCAGTGATAGGGGAAACTATGGCTACACCTTC. The encoded protein is CASSDRGNYGYTF.

The chain combines TRBV29-1 with TRBJ1-2; 7 bases line up with TRBD1. The CDR3 is made up of 11 amino acids. Losses at the gene ends were 7 bases for V and 3 bases for J; bases not matched to a gene: 2. Germline CDR1 and CDR2: SQVTM and ANQGSEA. The CDR3 DNA follows: TGCAGCGGCGGACAGGACTATGGCTACACCTTC. Protein product: CSGGQDYGYTF. Full variable domain (remainder filled in from reference TRBV29-1 and TRBJ1-2): SAVISQKPSRDICQRGTSLTIQCQVDSQVTMMFWYRQQPGQSLTLIATANQGSEATYESGFVIDKFPISRPNLTFSTLTVSNMSPEDSSIYLCSGGQDYGYTFGSGTRLTVV.

This chain links TRBV5-4 with TRBJ2-5; TRBD2 agrees at 7 bases. Germline lookup yields CDR1 SGHNT and CDR2 YYREEE (reference sequence). This CDR3 is 13 amino acids long. Trimming cost V 4 bases and J 2 bases; bases outside gene matches: 2. Here the CDR3 DNA reads TGTGCCAGCAGCCAGGGACTACAAGAGACCCAGTACTTC. Its protein is CASSQGLQETQYF.

This clone was recorded a few times. The V call is TRBV6-5, the J call TRBJ1-1; no clear D. The CDR3 length is 15 residues. The V gene lost 7 bases and the J gene lost 4 bases, with 19 bases spanning the gap. Per germline, CDR1 MNHEY and CDR2 SVGAGI. CDR3 sequence reads: CASTSGPQSGTEAFF. In nucleotides, the CDR3 is TGTGCCAGCACATCCGGGCCACAGTCCGGCACTGAAGCTTTCTTT.

The chain has TRBV2 and TRBJ1-3; 7 nucleotides align to TRBD1. CDR1 and CDR2 (germline): SNHLY, FYNNEI. CDR3 length: 14 residues. V shed 4 bases, J shed 3 bases, and the junction held 3 bases outside the gene matches. CDR3 sequence reads: CASSADRVGNTIYF. The CDR3 bases are TGTGCCAGCAGTGCTGACAGGGTTGGAAACACCATATATTTT.

This chain joins TRBV6-5 and TRBJ1-1, with 7 bases identical to TRBD1. CDR1 and CDR2 from the germline V gene are MNHEY and SVGAGI. The CDR3 runs 14 residues. The trim removed 2 bases at V and 3 bases at J, leaving 3 bases unmatched. The CDR3 sequence: CASSYRGQYTEAFF. DNA of the CDR3: TGTGCCAGCAGTTACCGGGGACAGTACACTGAAGCTTTCTTT.

This chain's CDR3 is CASVPVEGFTEAFF. CDR3 DNA sequence: TGTGCCAGCGTCCCTGTTGAGGGCTTCACTGAAGCTTTCTTT. The V and J genes are TRBV6-5 and TRBJ1-1; D unresolved. V gave up 8 bases and J gave up 4 bases, with 17 bases separating them. CDR1 MNHEY and CDR2 SVGAGI come from the germline V gene. The CDR3 contains 14 residues.

V is TRBV11-2 and J is TRBJ2-7; 7 bases agree with TRBD2. Germline CDR1 reads SGHAT; CDR2 reads FQNNGV. V gave up 6 bases and J gave up 0 bases; unmatched junction bases: 5. The CDR3 is 14 amino acids. CDR3 residues: CASRPTGGSYEQYF. In DNA, the CDR3 is TGTGCCAGCAGGCCGACGGGGGGCTCCTACGAGCAGTACTTC.

The V gene is TRBV4-2, the J gene TRBJ2-1, with a weak D call TRBD1 (6 bases). The V and J ends lost 5 bases and 7 bases respectively, with 9 bases between them. Per germline, CDR1 LGHNA and CDR2 YNFKEQ. The CDR3 extends over 12 amino acids. This CDR3 is CASSLRGNEQFF. The CDR3 DNA follows: TGTGCCAGCAGCTTAAGGGGGAATGAGCAGTTCTTC.